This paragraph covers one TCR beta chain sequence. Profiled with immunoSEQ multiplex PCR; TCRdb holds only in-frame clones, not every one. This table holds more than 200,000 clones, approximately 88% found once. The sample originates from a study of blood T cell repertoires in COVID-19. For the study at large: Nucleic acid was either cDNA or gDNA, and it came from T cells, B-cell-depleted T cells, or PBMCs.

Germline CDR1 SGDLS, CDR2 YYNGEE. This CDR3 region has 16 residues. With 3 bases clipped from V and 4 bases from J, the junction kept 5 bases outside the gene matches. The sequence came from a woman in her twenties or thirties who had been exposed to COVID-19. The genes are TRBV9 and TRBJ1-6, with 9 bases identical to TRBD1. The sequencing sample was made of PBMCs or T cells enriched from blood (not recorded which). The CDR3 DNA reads TGTGCCAGCAGCGGACCGGGACAGGGTTATAATTCACCCCTCCACTTT. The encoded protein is CASSGPGQGYNSPLHF. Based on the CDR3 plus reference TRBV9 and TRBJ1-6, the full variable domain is DSGVTQTPKHLITATGQRVTLRCSPRSGDLSVYWYQQSLDQGLQFLIQYYNGEERAKGNILERFSAQQFPDLHSELNLSSLELGDSALYFCASSGPGQGYNSPLHFGNGTRLTVT.